The 30 T cell receptor beta chains below come from one sample, sequenced in a study of T cells in narcolepsy. The protocol was immunoSEQ multiplex PCR, while the TCRdb copy is restricted to in-frame clones and leaves out a portion. The table records tens of thousands of clones, approximately 80% of them present only once. The specimen sequenced was memory (CD45RA-) CD4+ T cells from blood. The receptors stem from a human donor in good health.

V usage is TRBV6-5 and J usage is TRBJ2-2; 7 nucleotides line up with TRBD1. This CDR3 is built from 15 residues. CDR1 and CDR2 from the germline V gene are MNHEY and SVGAGI. Trimming cost V 5 bases and J 3 bases; bases outside gene matches: 6. CDR3 sequence: CASSKQGTYTGELFF. The CDR3 nucleotides read TGTGCCAGCAGTAAACAGGGGACGTACACCGGGGAGCTGTTTTTT.

V usage is TRBV6-4 and J usage is TRBJ2-2; D might be TRBD2 (6 bases). The germline V gene has CDR1 MRHNA and CDR2 SNTAGT. Trimming stripped 4 bases from V and 6 bases from J, with 12 bases between. The CDR3 length is 14 residues. The chain's CDR3 is CASSALWDSGELFF. The CDR3 nucleotides are TGTGCCAGCAGTGCGCTCTGGGACTCCGGGGAGCTGTTTTTT.

This rearrangement joins TRBV18 to TRBJ2-3; D not resolved. The germline CDR1 and CDR2 sequences are KGHSH and LQKENI. Trimming removed 3 bases at V and 3 bases at J, with 10 bases between. CDR3 length equals 14 residues. This CDR3 is CASSPESETDTQYF. The DNA of the CDR3 is TGTGCCAGCTCACCGGAGTCGGAAACAGATACGCAGTATTTT.

The V and J genes are TRBV4-2 and TRBJ2-7; D ambiguous. CDR1 is LGHNA, CDR2 YNFKEQ, per germline. The length of the CDR3 is 15 residues. Trimming removed 1 base from V and 3 bases from J, with 13 bases in between. CDR3 sequence reads: CASSQGRIRSYEQYF. CDR3 nucleotides: TGTGCCAGCAGCCAAGGGCGGATCAGAAGCTACGAGCAGTACTTC.

J is TRBJ2-3 and V is TRBV7-2; 10 bases agree with TRBD2. Trimming at V came to 5 bases and at J to 6 bases, leaving 11 bases not matched to a gene. The CDR3 covers 16 residues. Germline CDR1 reads SGHTA; CDR2 reads FQGNSA. The CDR3 sequence is CASSTGERGGGDTQYF. Here the CDR3 DNA reads TGTGCCAGCAGCACCGGGGAGCGGGGGGGCGGTGATACGCAGTATTTT. The full variable domain, in which reference TRBV7-2 and TRBJ2-3 provide the parts outside the CDR3, is GAGVSQSPSNKVTEKGKDVELRCDPISGHTALYWYRQSLGQGLEFLIYFQGNSAPDKSGLPSDRFSAERTGGSVSTLTIQRTQQEDSAVYLCASSTGERGGGDTQYFGPGTRLTVL.

This clone has a single count. The J gene is TRBJ2-5, the V gene TRBV5-1; D is perhaps TRBD1 or TRBD2 (6 bases each). The end of the DNA fits TRBJ2-7 better, so the J call may be wrong. Germline V lookup: CDR1 SGHRS, CDR2 YFSETQ. This CDR3 region has 14 residues. The CDR3 spells CASSLRGDIYEQYF. The DNA of the CDR3 is TGCGCCAGCAGCTTGAGGGGGGACATCTACGAGCAGTACTTC.

This clone was seen only a few times. The chain has TRBV29-1 and TRBJ2-3; 10 nucleotides line up with TRBD2. V lost 6 bases, J lost 0 bases, and 12 bases stayed unmatched. This CDR3 is built from 17 residues. CDR1 SQVTM and CDR2 ANQGSEA come from the germline V gene. The CDR3 loop is CSVHPLRTSGSTDTQYF. The CDR3, as DNA: TGCAGCGTCCATCCCCTGCGGACTAGCGGTAGCACAGATACGCAGTATTTT.

The rearrangement uses TRBV7-2 and TRBJ2-1; D is uncertain. The CDR3 spans 15 residues. The V end was cut by 1 base, the J end by 6 bases, with 13 bases between. CDR1 is SGHTA, CDR2 FQGNSA, per germline. The CDR3 DNA reads TGTGCCAGCAGCTTAGTAAAGTCGTGGGCCAATGAGCAGTTCTTC. As protein: CASSLVKSWANEQFF.

The V gene is TRBV27, the J gene TRBJ1-1; the D gene is possibly TRBD1 (5 bases). CDR1 is MNHEY and CDR2 is SMNVEV in the germline V gene (reference sequence). Trimming shortened V by 8 bases and J by 7 bases, and 23 bases separated the two germline ends. CDR3 length: 15 residues. The CDR3 protein is CASFPLGTRVNEAFF. DNA for the CDR3: TGTGCCAGCTTCCCCTTAGGGACCCGGGTCAATGAAGCTTTCTTT.

The chain links TRBV6-1 to TRBJ2-7; TRBD2 might be the D (6 bases). In germline, CDR1 is MNHNS, CDR2 SASEGT. Trimming took off 0 bases at V and 1 base at J, with 22 bases between the two ends. CDR3 size: 19 residues. CDR3 sequence reads: CASSEARVSGTRRSYEQYF. The DNA for the CDR3 is TGTGCCAGCAGTGAAGCCAGGGTCTCCGGGACTCGAAGGTCCTACGAGCAGTACTTC.

The chain uses TRBV28 and TRBJ2-4, with 10 bases that match TRBD1. The CDR3 contains 16 residues. Trimming at V came to 8 bases and at J to 1 base, leaving 8 bases not matched to a gene. Germline V CDR1 and CDR2: MDHEN, SYDVKM. CDR3 DNA sequence: TGTGCCAGCCGGGGACAGGGGCTGGGGGCCAAAAACATTCAGTACTTC. As protein: CASRGQGLGAKNIQYF.

This clone was detected only once. The genes are TRBV5-4 and TRBJ2-3; TRBD1 agrees at 9 bases. The CDR3 has 16 residues. CDR1 and CDR2 (germline): SGHNT, YYREEE (reference sequence). V was clipped by 2 bases and J by 6 bases; unmatched bases: 10. CDR3: CASSFPGQGFFDTQYF. CDR3 bases: TGTGCCAGCAGCTTCCCGGGACAGGGATTTTTCGATACGCAGTATTTT.

V gene TRBV5-1 combines with J gene TRBJ2-1, with 9 nucleotides matching TRBD2. Germline values: CDR1 SGHRS, CDR2 YFSETQ. The CDR3 runs to 14 residues. The ends lost 4 bases at V and 5 bases at J; junction bases unmatched: 4. The CDR3 loop is CASSTLAGNNEQFF. DNA for the CDR3: TGCGCCAGCAGCACCCTAGCGGGGAACAATGAGCAGTTCTTC.

V usage is TRBV5-6 and J usage is TRBJ2-5; no clear D gene. The CDR3 covers 15 residues. The V gene's germline CDR1 is SGHDT and CDR2 YYEEEE. V dropped 0 bases and J dropped 5 bases, with 14 bases sitting between them. The CDR3 sequence is CASSLVWPKEETQYF. Here the CDR3 DNA reads TGTGCCAGCAGCTTGGTTTGGCCTAAGGAGGAGACCCAGTACTTC.

In this sample, this clone turned up once. The rearrangement uses TRBV11-1 and TRBJ2-1; 13 nucleotides match TRBD2. The CDR3 is 14 amino acids. Per the germline V gene, CDR1 is SGHAT and CDR2 is FQDESV (reference sequence). V shed 5 bases, J shed 16 bases, and the junction held 11 bases outside the gene matches. The CDR3 sequence is CASSQMTSGRSQFF. CDR3 DNA: TGTGCCAGCAGCCAAATGACTAGCGGGAGGTCTCAATTCTTC.

The genes are TRBV7-6 and TRBJ1-2, with a tentative D call TRBD1 (5 bases). The CDR3 is 14 amino acids. Per the germline V gene, CDR1 is SGHVS and CDR2 is FNYEAQ. Trimming stripped 1 base from V and 7 bases from J, with 13 bases between. The CDR3 bases are TGTGCCAGCAGCTTAGAACGGGGCGAGGGTGGCTACACCTTC. It yields the protein CASSLERGEGGYTF.

V is TRBV7-2 and J is TRBJ1-1; a possible D gene is TRBD1 (5 bases). The CDR3 covers 14 residues. Per germline, CDR1 SGHTA and CDR2 FQGNSA. Trimming pared 7 bases from V and 0 bases from J, leaving 12 bases between. The CDR3 nucleotides are TGTGCCAGCACCCTCGGGGGAATGAACACTGAAGCTTTCTTT. Protein: CASTLGGMNTEAFF.

The chain recombines TRBV30 with TRBJ1-2; 12 bases match TRBD1. This CDR3 has 14 residues. Per germline, CDR1 GTSNPN and CDR2 SVGIG (reference sequence). V gave up 1 base and J gave up 6 bases; unmatched junction bases: 3. CDR3 protein: CAWSGGTGGDGYTF. The CDR3 DNA follows: TGTGCCTGGAGTGGCGGGACAGGGGGCGATGGCTACACCTTC.

A note on this clone: Other DNA sequences of this sample code for an identical CDR3. V gene TRBV6-4 combines with J gene TRBJ2-1, with D perhaps matching TRBD1 (5 bases). Germline V gives CDR1 MRHNA, CDR2 SNTAGT. The CDR3 spans 11 residues. Trimming left V 4 bases short and J 9 bases short, with 7 bases between. CDR3 DNA: TGTGCCAGCAGTGCAGGGTCTGAGCAGTTCTTC. It codes for CASSAGSEQFF.

The V gene is TRBV11-2, the J gene TRBJ2-7, with D perhaps TRBD1 (5 bases). This CDR3 contains 14 residues. CDR1 is SGHAT, CDR2 FQNNGV, per germline. The V end lost 5 bases, the J end lost 1 base, and 12 bases lay between the germline ends. This CDR3 reads CASSRVRQSYEQYF. The CDR3 nucleotides are TGTGCCAGCAGCCGAGTTCGACAGTCCTACGAGCAGTACTTC.

This chain links TRBV18 with TRBJ1-6; D remains ambiguous. CDR3 length: 14 amino acids. Trimming cost V 3 bases and J 6 bases, with 9 bases left between them. CDR1 is KGHSH and CDR2 is LQKENI in the germline V gene. The DNA of the CDR3 is TGTGCCAGCTCACCTGGGCAGTCTAATTCACCCCTCCACTTT. Residues: CASSPGQSNSPLHF.

The chain joins TRBV12-5 to TRBJ2-7; 9 nucleotides match TRBD2. Trimming cost V 7 bases and J 2 bases; bases outside gene matches: 9. The V gene's germline CDR1 is LGHNT and CDR2 FRNRAP. This CDR3 spans 15 amino acids. CDR3 in amino acids: CASAIGPSGAYEQYF. CDR3 DNA: TGTGCTAGTGCCATAGGTCCTAGCGGGGCCTACGAGCAGTACTTC.

The chain joins TRBV4-1 to TRBJ1-4; 7 nucleotides match TRBD1. The V gene's germline CDR1 is MGHRA and CDR2 YSYEKL. This CDR3 has 16 amino acids. The V gene end was trimmed by 3 bases and the J gene end by 3 bases; junction bases not matched to a gene: 7. In DNA form, the CDR3 reads TGCGCCAGCAGCCAGTTCAGGGGGATCGCTAATGAAAAACTGTTTTTT. Translated, it gives CASSQFRGIANEKLFF.

V usage is TRBV10-3 and J usage is TRBJ2-7; tentatively, D is TRBD2 (5 bases). CDR1 ENHRY and CDR2 SYGVKD come from the germline V gene. The CDR3 covers 15 residues. Trimming left V 10 bases short and J 1 base short, with 20 bases between. CDR3 sequence (DNA): TGTGCCAGCAGACCACAGACCCCGGGGTCCTACGAGCAGTACTTC. This codes for CASRPQTPGSYEQYF.

This clone showed up just a few times. The rearrangement links TRBV10-3 to TRBJ1-1; a weak D match, TRBD1 (6 bases). With 8 bases removed from V and 8 bases from J, the gap between germline ends came to 18 bases. The germline gives CDR1 ENHRY, CDR2 SYGVKD. This CDR3 has 13 amino acids. Here the CDR3 DNA reads TGTGCCATCGGAGCTCAGGGGATCGGGGAAGCTTTCTTT. It encodes CAIGAQGIGEAFF.

The chain has TRBV7-3 and TRBJ2-3, with 8 bases fitting TRBD2. Germline CDR1 is SGHTA and CDR2 is FQGTGA. Losses at the gene ends were 4 bases for V and 4 bases for J; bases not matched to a gene: 4. The CDR3 sequence is 14 residues long. This CDR3 reads CASSSGLAPDTQYF. The CDR3 coding sequence is TGTGCCAGCAGCTCCGGACTAGCTCCAGATACGCAGTATTTT.

This chain connects TRBV28 to TRBJ1-2, with 7 bases lining up with TRBD1. The CDR3 extends over 13 amino acids. Germline CDR1 MDHEN, CDR2 SYDVKM. V was pared by 7 bases and J by 4 bases, with 6 bases of the junction left unmatched. In DNA, the CDR3 is TGTGCCAGCAATTCAGGGGGAGTCTATGGCTACACCTTC. Translating it yields CASNSGGVYGYTF.

The J gene is TRBJ2-1, the V gene TRBV19; 14 nucleotides match TRBD2. The germline V gene has CDR1 LNHDA and CDR2 SQIVND (reference sequence). The CDR3 length is 15 residues. V shed 10 bases, J shed 9 bases, and the junction held 11 bases outside the gene matches. CDR3 sequence (DNA): TGTGCCACCCGAAGGTGGGGGACTAGCGGGGGTGAGCAGTTCTTC. Amino acid sequence: CATRRWGTSGGEQFF.

This clone has a single count. The chain uses TRBV15 and TRBJ2-2; D is unclear. Trimming stripped 4 bases from V and 2 bases from J, with 17 bases between. The CDR3 spans 17 residues. Germline lookup yields CDR1 LNHNV and CDR2 YYDKDF (reference sequence). CDR3 residues: CATSMNDNRPNTGELFF. DNA of the CDR3: TGTGCCACCAGCATGAACGACAACAGACCTAACACCGGGGAGCTGTTTTTT.

V usage is TRBV27 and J usage is TRBJ1-2, with unresolved D. The CDR3 loop spans 14 amino acids. With 4 bases removed from V and 2 bases from J, the gap between germline ends came to 11 bases. The germline gives CDR1 MNHEY, CDR2 SMNVEV (reference sequence). This CDR3 is CASSSGSTNYGYTF. The DNA of the CDR3 is TGTGCCAGCAGTTCGGGCAGTACGAACTATGGCTACACCTTC.